Shown below are 8 T cell receptor beta chains from a single sample sequenced in a study of T cell repertoires in cytomegalovirus infection. TCRdb recomputed calls from the reads with MiXCR, one row per CDR3 protein. The sample lists hundreds of thousands of distinct CDR3 sequences; roughly 24% were seen once. Sequenced input: CD8+ T cells from PBMCs. These receptors were obtained from a human donor in good health (CMV status not recorded). Some clones in this sample may be carry-over from other donors' samples.

The V and J genes are TRBV29-1 and TRBJ2-1; D gene unclear. The V and J ends lost 5 bases and 0 bases respectively, with 14 bases between them. CDR1 and CDR2 (germline): SQVTM, ANQGSEA. The CDR3 contains 15 residues. The CDR3 DNA is TGCAGCGTTTTCCCCCATTTCAGCTCCTACAATGAGCAGTTCTTC. This encodes CSVFPHFSSYNEQFF.

The chain combines TRBV25-1 with TRBJ1-1; 8 bases line up with TRBD1. The germline V gene has CDR1 MGHDK and CDR2 SYGVNS. V was clipped by 5 bases and J by 11 bases; unmatched bases: 7. CDR3 length: 12 residues. The CDR3 reads CASSSRGLGAFF. In DNA, the CDR3 is TGTGCCAGCAGTTCCAGGGGGCTTGGCGCTTTCTTT.

In its sample, this clonotype was seen many times. The rearrangement joins TRBV6-6 to TRBJ1-5; D not resolved. In germline, CDR1 is MNHNY, CDR2 SVGAGI (reference sequence). The CDR3 is made up of 12 amino acids. V lost 7 bases, J lost 4 bases, and 8 bases lay in between. Here the CDR3 DNA reads TGTGCCAGCAAATTAGGGAATCAGCCCCAGCATTTT. Protein: CASKLGNQPQHF.

Ten or more counts support this clonotype. This rearrangement joins TRBV19 to TRBJ1-1; TRBD1 aligns across 7 bases. The CDR3 loop spans 18 amino acids. Trimming at V came to 7 bases and at J to 4 bases, leaving 21 bases not matched to a gene. Per germline, CDR1 LNHDA and CDR2 SQIVND (reference sequence). CDR3 amino acids: CASKPWGQGVSFGTEAFF. The CDR3 DNA sequence: TGTGCCAGTAAACCATGGGGGCAGGGGGTTTCGTTTGGCACTGAAGCTTTCTTT.

V and J are TRBV28 and TRBJ1-5; D unresolved. Trimming pared 4 bases from V and 1 base from J, leaving 8 bases between. The length of the CDR3 is 14 residues. Per the germline V gene, CDR1 is MDHEN and CDR2 is SYDVKM. The chain's CDR3 is CASSWPGSNQPQHF. The DNA for the CDR3 is TGTGCCAGCAGTTGGCCAGGAAGCAATCAGCCCCAGCATTTT.

The rearrangement joins TRBV7-9 to TRBJ2-2; D is possibly TRBD1 or TRBD2 (5 bases each). Germline lookup yields CDR1 SEHNR and CDR2 FQNEAQ (reference sequence). V gave up 6 bases and J gave up 7 bases, with 21 bases separating them. The CDR3 contains 16 residues. This CDR3 is CASRGKGSRGDGELFF. As DNA, the CDR3 is TGTGCCAGCAGAGGGAAGGGGAGCCGCGGCGACGGGGAGCTGTTTTTT.

This clonotype was counted a few times. CDR3 in amino acids: CASSIRGRNEQFF. CDR3 DNA sequence: TGTGCCAGTAGTATAAGGGGGCGCAATGAGCAGTTCTTC. The rearrangement uses TRBV19 and TRBJ2-1; 7 positions match TRBD1. Germline assignment: CDR1 LNHDA and CDR2 SQIVND (reference sequence). CDR3 size: 13 residues. Unmatched junction bases numbered 1, after V lost 2 bases and J lost 6 bases.

The table lists this clonotype with a few counts. The rearrangement links TRBV14 to TRBJ2-7; no reliable D call. CDR3 size: 16 residues. Germline V gives CDR1 SGHDN, CDR2 FVKESK. V gave up 0 bases and J gave up 1 base, with 13 bases separating them. CDR3 in amino acids: CASSQDRRNWSYEQYV. CDR3 sequence (DNA): TGTGCCAGCAGCCAAGATCGGCGTAATTGGTCCTACGAGCAGTACGTC.